This TCR beta chain was recovered during a study of tumor-infiltrating lymphocytes in primary liver carcinoma. Between the trimmed V and J ends, which lost 8 bases and 3 bases, there was a span of 17 bases. Germline CDR1 MNHEY, CDR2 SVGEGT. The CDR3 extends over 15 amino acids. A constant-region primer served to make TCR beta cDNA from about 0.45 ug total RNA. It was through three nested multiplex PCR rounds of slightly modified ARM-PCR that TCR beta libraries arose. It was with TRBV1-TRBV30 forward primers and a C-beta reverse primer that the first two PCR rounds were run, at 10 cycles each. MiXCR was run by TCRdb on the multiplex PCR reads, yielding one entry per CDR3 protein. The data show about 350,000 distinct CDR3 sequences, with around 60% seen just once and about 6.5% held by the top ten. On this clonotype itself: The CDR3 carries no conserved terminal phenylalanine or tryptophan, so it likely arises from a read error.

Unsorted whole blood supplied the RNA, and germline DNA was extracted too. Material for sequencing was peripheral blood. The source of this sequence is a man aged 40-49 years with primary liver carcinoma and hepatitis B virus infection. The rearrangement links TRBV6-2 or TRBV6-3 to TRBJ1-5; D perhaps matches TRBD1 (5 bases). CDR3 sequence: CASRPGPNFNQPQHS. DNA of the CDR3: TGTGCCAGCCGTCCGGGACCAAATTTCAATCAGCCCCAGCATTCT.